Listed below are T cell receptor beta chains from one sample, sequenced in a study of T cells in Graves' hyperthyroidism and ophthalmopathy. TCRdb redid the calling of the multiplex PCR reads with MiXCR, one entry per CDR3 protein. This sample carries around 610,000 distinct CDR3 sequences, roughly 14% of them seen once, and the ten largest clones take around 4.5%. The sequenced material came from blood. All receptors come from a woman aged 40 to 50 with Graves' ophthalmopathy. The CDR3 runs from the conserved cysteine through the conserved F or W. D genes are given only for firm matches. Clone size is given for some rows only: seen once, a few or many times, or a class if the clone is expanded.

j_gene,len,v_gene,abundance,d_gene,CDR3nt,CDR3aa
TRBJ2-2,16,TRBV15,many,-,TGTGCCACCAGCAGGGCCGTCGGTTTGTCCTCCGGGGAGCTGTTTTTT,CATSRAVGLSSGELFF
TRBJ2-7,12,TRBV20-1,many,-,TGCAGTGCGGCCGGGACGGCCTACGAGCAGTACTTC,CSAAGTAYEQYF
TRBJ2-7,15,TRBV7-6,many,TRBD2,TGTGCCAGCAGCTTCTTAGTGGGGACTAGCGGCGAGCAGTACTTC,CASSFLVGTSGEQYF
TRBJ2-7,14,TRBV6-2/TRBV6-3,few,TRBD2,TGTGCCAGTCAACCCAGCGGGAGGGCCCCCGAGCAGTACTTC,CASQPSGRAPEQYF
TRBJ2-7,13,TRBV7-8,many,TRBD2,TGTGCCAGCAGCTTACCTGCGGGGGGCGAGCAGTACTTC,CASSLPAGGEQYF
TRBJ1-1,17,TRBV19,many,TRBD1,TGTGCCAGTAACTATTCCCGGGACAGGGGGAAGGGCACTGAAGCTTTCTTT,CASNYSRDRGKGTEAFF
TRBJ1-6,16,TRBV14,many,-,TGTGCCAGCAGCCAAGATTTGGAGGGAGTGAGCTCACCCCTCCACTTT,CASSQDLEGVSSPLHF
TRBJ2-7,14,TRBV12-5,many,-,TGTGCTAGTGGTTTTGCAGGGACCTCCTACGAGCAGTACTTC,CASGFAGTSYEQYF
TRBJ2-1,16,TRBV27,many,TRBD2,TGTGCCAGCAGTTTGGGACTAGCGGGAGGTAGGGATGAGCAGTTCTTC,CASSLGLAGGRDEQFF
TRBJ1-2,12,TRBV28,many,-,TGTGCCAGCGACTCCGCCAGCTATGGCTACACCTTC,CASDSASYGYTF
TRBJ2-7,15,TRBV28,many,TRBD1,TGTGCCACCACCAGCGACGGGACAGGGGGGGGCGAGCAGTACTTC,CATTSDGTGGGEQYF
TRBJ2-7,15,TRBV19,few,TRBD2,TGTGCCAGTAGTGTACCAAGGATGGGGGGGAACGAGCAGTACTTC,CASSVPRMGGNEQYF
TRBJ2-7,13,TRBV10-3,-,TRBD1,TGTGCCATCAGGGGACAGGGATACTACGAGCAGTACTTC,CAIRGQGYYEQYF
TRBJ2-7,14,TRBV9,many,-,TGTGCCAGCAGCCTCAACCCGACCCCCTACGAGCAGTACTTC,CASSLNPTPYEQYF
TRBJ2-2,13,TRBV28,many,TRBD2,TGTGCCAGCTGGCATAGCGGGAGCTGGGAGCTGTTTTTT,CASWHSGSWELFF
TRBJ2-2,17,TRBV7-2,many,TRBD1,TGTGCCAGCAGCTTAGGGCCGGGACAGGGAAACACCGGGGAGCTGTTTTTT,CASSLGPGQGNTGELFF
TRBJ2-2,14,TRBV19,many,TRBD2,TGTGCCAGTAGTACGCGTAGCGGGAGCGTGGAGCTGTTTTTT,CASSTRSGSVELFF
TRBJ2-7,18,TRBV5-1,-,TRBD1,TGCGCCAGCAGCTTGTCTCTAGCCGGGACAGCGTCACCCTACGAGCAGTACTTC,CASSLSLAGTASPYEQYF
TRBJ2-5,14,TRBV24-1,many,-,TGTGCCACCAGTAGGAGCGGGCAGAGCGAGACCCAGTACTTC,CATSRSGQSETQYF
TRBJ1-5,15,TRBV9,few,-,TGTGCCAGCAGCTCCGGGGGGTTGGGCAATCAGCCCCAGCATTTT,CASSSGGLGNQPQHF
TRBJ2-7,14,TRBV20-1,many,-,TGCAGTGCTAGGAAGGGGCAGTCGACCTACGAGCAGTACTTC,CSARKGQSTYEQYF
TRBJ2-5,15,TRBV28,-,TRBD2,TGTGCCTCAGGGGCGCAGGGACTAGGGGGAGAGACCCAGTACTTC,CASGAQGLGGETQYF
TRBJ2-5,14,TRBV19,-,TRBD1,TGTGCCAGTAGTATGACCGGGACAGAAGAGACCCAGTACTTC,CASSMTGTEETQYF
TRBJ2-7,17,TRBV5-1,many,-,TGCGCCAGCAGCTTGGGGGTCTGGCGGGACCACTCCTACGAGCAGTACTTC,CASSLGVWRDHSYEQYF
TRBJ2-7,15,TRBV5-1,many,TRBD1,TGCGCCAGCAGCTTGGCAGGGGGTAGCTCCTACGAGCAGTACTTC,CASSLAGGSSYEQYF
TRBJ1-1,11,TRBV28,few,-,TGTGCCAGCAGTTTAAAGATCCATTCTTTCTTT,CASSLKIHSFF
TRBJ2-1,15,TRBV6-5,many,-,TGTGCCAGCAGACGGGACGGGATGGCCTACAATGAGCAGTTCTTC,CASRRDGMAYNEQFF
TRBJ2-7,10,TRBV2,many,-,TGTGCCAGCAGCGAGTACGAGCAGTACTTC,CASSEYEQYF
TRBJ2-5,13,TRBV20-1,many,-,TGCAGTGCTAGAGCCCCTAGGAGTGAGACCCAGTACTTC,CSARAPRSETQYF
TRBJ2-4,20,TRBV3-1,few,TRBD2,TGTGCCAGCAGCCATCCTGGACTAGCGGGACCACGACTAGCCAAAAACATTCAGTACTTC,CASSHPGLAGPRLAKNIQYF
TRBJ2-5,15,TRBV28,few,TRBD2,TGTGCCAGCAGGTTAGCGGGGATCCACCAAGAGACCCAGTACTTC,CASRLAGIHQETQYF
TRBJ2-5,16,TRBV29-1,-,TRBD2,TGCAGCATGTGGGGGGCTAGCGGGAGGAACCAAGAGACCCAGTACTTC,CSMWGASGRNQETQYF
TRBJ2-7,14,TRBV6-5,-,TRBD2,TGTGCCAGCAGTTATGGACTAGCGGACTACGAGCAGTACTTC,CASSYGLADYEQYF
TRBJ1-2,16,TRBV20-1,many,-,TGCAGTGCTAGAACCATCAGAGGGGGAGGGGAGTATGGCTACACCTTC,CSARTIRGGGEYGYTF
TRBJ2-1,15,TRBV3-1,few,-,TGTGCCAGCAGCCAAGACGATAGGCACTACAATGAGCAGTTCTTC,CASSQDDRHYNEQFF
TRBJ1-2,12,TRBV28,many,TRBD1,TGTGCCAGCAGTTGGGGACAGTCTGGCTACACCTTC,CASSWGQSGYTF
TRBJ1-1,14,TRBV6-2/TRBV6-3,-,-,TGTGCCAGCAGTTACAATCCGGGGGTAACTGAAGCTTTCTTT,CASSYNPGVTEAFF
TRBJ1-5,13,TRBV7-8,many,-,TGTGCCAGCAGCTTAGCCCAACGTCAGCCCCAGCATTTT,CASSLAQRQPQHF
TRBJ2-7,15,TRBV11-2,many,TRBD2,TGTGCCAGCAGCTGGACTAGCGGGAGATTCGACGAGCAGTACTTC,CASSWTSGRFDEQYF
TRBJ2-7,16,TRBV6-2/TRBV6-3,many,-,TGTGCCAGCAGTCCTATTAGCGAGAGGCTCTCCTACGAGCAGTACTTC,CASSPISERLSYEQYF
TRBJ2-5,15,TRBV28,many,TRBD2,TGTGCCAGCAGTAACAGCGGGAGGCCCCAAGAGACCCAGTACTTC,CASSNSGRPQETQYF